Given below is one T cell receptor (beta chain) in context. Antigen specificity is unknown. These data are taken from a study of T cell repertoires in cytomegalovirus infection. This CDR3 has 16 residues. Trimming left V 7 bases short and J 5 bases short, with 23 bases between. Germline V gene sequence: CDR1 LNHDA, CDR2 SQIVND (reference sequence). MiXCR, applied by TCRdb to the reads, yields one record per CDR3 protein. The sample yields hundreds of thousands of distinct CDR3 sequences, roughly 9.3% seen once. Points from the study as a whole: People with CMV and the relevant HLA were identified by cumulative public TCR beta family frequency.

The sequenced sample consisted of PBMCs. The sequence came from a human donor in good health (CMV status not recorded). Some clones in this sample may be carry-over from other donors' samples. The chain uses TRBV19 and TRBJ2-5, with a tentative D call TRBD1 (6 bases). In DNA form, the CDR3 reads TGTGCCAGTACCCAACACCAGGGGCTTATTCGGGAGACCCAGTACTTC. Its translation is CASTQHQGLIRETQYF.